A selection of T cell receptor beta chains follows, all from one sample in a study of OX40 agonist ivuxolimab in advanced cancers. The data were produced by immunoSEQ multiplex PCR, yet TCRdb's version contains in-frame clones alone and is incomplete. Of about 130,000 clones listed, about 93% are singletons. Sample: CD4+ or CD8+ T cells sorted from blood, taken in a trial of the OX40 agonist ivuxolimab. The receptors were sampled from an adult with an advanced solid tumor such as melanoma, head and neck, liver or kidney cancer. Each CDR3 is given with its conserved first and last residue. The order of the fields is V gene, J gene, clone size, D gene, CDR3 protein, CDR3 DNA. The D gene is left open where the match is weak. A clone size is listed for some rows: how often the clone was seen (once, few, many), or a class if it is expanded.

TRBV21-1	TRBJ1-1	-	-	CASSKEPGQGRGQRNTEAFF	TGTGCCAGCAGCAAAGAGCCGGGACAGGGCAGGGGGCAAAGGAACACTGAAGCTTTCTTT
TRBV7-2	TRBJ1-4	-	-	CASSPLRGFNNEKLFF	TGTGCCAGCAGCCCATTGAGGGGTTTCAATAATGAAAAACTGTTTTTT
TRBV5-1	TRBJ2-3	few	TRBD2	CASSVQTLVGGTDTQYF	TGCGCCAGCAGCGTCCAAACTCTAGTCGGGGGGACAGATACGCAGTATTTT
TRBV6-5	TRBJ2-3	-	-	CASSYSGATTDTQYF	TGTGCCAGCAGTTACTCGGGGGCTACCACAGATACGCAGTATTTT
TRBV4-1	TRBJ1-4	once	-	CASRTSGTNEKLFF	TGCGCCAGCAGAACCTCCGGGACAAATGAAAAACTGTTTTTT
TRBV19	TRBJ2-1	-	-	CASSLGHSNEQFF	TGTGCCAGTAGCCTGGGACACTCCAATGAGCAGTTCTTC
TRBV11-3	TRBJ2-5	-	-	CASSPNGGETQYF	TGTGCCAGCAGCCCAAACGGGGGTGAGACCCAGTACTTC
TRBV19	TRBJ2-2	once	-	CASSIAPRVGNTGELFF	TGTGCCAGTAGTATAGCCCCAAGGGTAGGGAACACCGGGGAGCTGTTTTTT
TRBV5-1	TRBJ1-1	few	TRBD1	CASSLNRGSGNTEAFF	TGCGCCAGCAGCCTCAACAGGGGATCGGGGAACACTGAAGCTTTCTTT
TRBV7-9	TRBJ2-3	-	-	CASSLGSADTQYF	TGTGCCAGCAGCTTAGGTAGCGCAGATACGCAGTATTTT
TRBV10-3	TRBJ1-2	-	-	CAISPAGIAASGNGYTF	TGTGCCATCAGTCCCGCGGGGATTGCTGCTTCAGGCAATGGCTACACCTTC
TRBV5-1	TRBJ2-3	-	-	CASSLWVSTDTQYF	TGCGCCAGCAGCTTGTGGGTCAGCACAGATACGCAGTATTTT
TRBV5-6	TRBJ1-1	-	-	CASSFRSPSWDTEAFF	TGTGCCAGCAGCTTTAGATCCCCCAGCTGGGACACTGAAGCTTTCTTT
TRBV7-9	TRBJ1-1	-	-	CASSLEWTPLGQKNTEAFF	TGTGCCAGCAGCTTAGAATGGACCCCTCTTGGACAGAAAAACACTGAAGCTTTCTTT
TRBV28	TRBJ1-2	-	-	CASSSPLGGVLMGYTF	TGTGCCAGCAGTTCACCCTTGGGGGGGGTTCTCATGGGCTACACCTTC
TRBV19	TRBJ2-7	-	-	CASMRQAGSYEQYF	TGTGCCAGTATGAGACAGGCGGGCTCCTACGAGCAGTACTTC
TRBV7-2	TRBJ1-6	-	-	CASSLAPDSYNSPLHF	TGTGCCAGCAGCTTAGCGCCCGACAGCTATAATTCACCCCTCCACTTT
TRBV7-9	TRBJ1-4	once	TRBD1	CASSQASGQGVEKLFF	TGTGCCAGCAGCCAAGCCTCCGGACAGGGGGTTGAAAAACTGTTTTTT
TRBV5-4	TRBJ2-7	once	-	CASSQDRAASYEQYF	TGTGCCAGCAGCCAAGATCGTGCGGCCTCCTACGAGCAGTACTTC
TRBV28	TRBJ2-6	-	-	CASSLSDRLPGANVLTF	TGTGCCAGCAGTTTATCCGACCGTCTTCCTGGGGCCAACGTCCTGACTTTC
TRBV6-6	TRBJ2-7	once	-	CASSYSTGEQYF	TGTGCCAGCAGTTACTCGACAGGCGAGCAGTACTTC
TRBV21-1	TRBJ1-3	-	-	CASSKNTIYF	TGTGCCAGCAGCAAAAACACCATATATTTT
TRBV10-3	TRBJ2-1	once	-	CAPPLWRVHEQFF	TGTGCCCCCCCCCTTTGGAGGGTGCATGAGCAGTTCTTC
TRBV21-1	TRBJ2-5	-	-	CASSKIGGVETQYF	TGTGCCAGCAGCAAAATTGGGGGTGTGGAGACCCAGTACTTC
TRBV9	TRBJ2-1	-	-	CASSGEYEQFF	TGTGCCAGCAGCGGGGAATATGAGCAGTTCTTC
TRBV9	TRBJ2-1	-	-	CASSVDGYNEQFF	TGTGCCAGCAGCGTAGACGGATACAATGAGCAGTTCTTC
TRBV11-2	TRBJ2-6	-	-	CASSLTDSGANVLTF	TGTGCCAGCAGCCTGACAGACTCTGGGGCCAACGTCCTGACTTTC
TRBV7-2	TRBJ2-7	-	-	CASSLDARNYEQYF	TGTGCCAGCAGCTTAGACGCCCGAAACTACGAGCAGTACTTC
TRBV5-1	TRBJ2-3	-	TRBD2	CASSLGASGGTDTQYF	TGCGCCAGCAGCTTGGGGGCTAGCGGGGGCACAGATACGCAGTATTTT
TRBV6-5	TRBJ1-2	-	-	CASKNGRGRYGYTF	TGTGCCAGCAAAAACGGCAGGGGAAGATATGGCTACACCTTC
TRBV4-2	TRBJ1-1	few	-	CASSQGENTEAFF	TGTGCCAGCAGCCAAGGGGAGAACACTGAAGCTTTCTTT
TRBV7-9	TRBJ2-5	-	-	CASSLGVQAGLKETQYF	TGTGCCAGCAGCTTAGGTGTCCAGGCCGGTCTTAAAGAGACCCAGTACTTC
TRBV19	TRBJ1-2	-	TRBD1	CASSMSIGQGAPLGYGYTF	TGTGCCAGTAGTATGAGTATCGGACAGGGGGCCCCTCTCGGCTATGGCTACACCTTC
TRBV9	TRBJ2-6	-	-	CASSVVGRSGGVSGANVLTF	TGTGCCAGCAGCGTAGTTGGACGGAGTGGAGGGGTCTCTGGGGCCAACGTCCTGACTTTC
TRBV18	TRBJ2-1	once	TRBD2	CASSPRLAGGSNEQFF	TGTGCCAGCTCACCAAGACTAGCGGGGGGGTCCAATGAGCAGTTCTTC
TRBV5-4	TRBJ1-3	-	-	CASMGQGTGNTIYF	TGTGCCAGCATGGGCCAGGGTACTGGAAACACCATATATTTT
TRBV4-3	TRBJ1-2	-	-	CASSPDSNYGYTF	TGCGCCAGCAGCCCCGACTCCAACTATGGCTACACCTTC
TRBV6-6	TRBJ2-1	-	TRBD2	CASSYVGGAYNEQFF	TGTGCCAGCAGTTACGTCGGGGGGGCCTACAATGAGCAGTTCTTC
TRBV11-2	TRBJ2-7	-	-	CASSLERGYEQYF	TGTGCCAGCAGCTTAGAGCGGGGCTACGAGCAGTACTTC
TRBV6-1	TRBJ2-7	once	-	CASSPHYEQYF	TGTGCCAGCAGCCCCCACTACGAGCAGTACTTC
TRBV27	TRBJ2-1	-	TRBD1	CASRPKPLTGDPYNEQFF	TGTGCCAGCAGACCTAAGCCCCTGACAGGGGATCCCTACAATGAGCAGTTCTTC
TRBV18	TRBJ2-5	-	TRBD2	CASSPGTSGRETQYF	TGTGCCAGCTCACCCGGGACTAGCGGGAGAGAGACCCAGTACTTC
TRBV7-9	TRBJ1-1	-	TRBD1	CASSSIRQGSAFF	TGTGCCAGCAGCTCCATCCGACAGGGCTCAGCTTTCTTT
TRBV7-2	TRBJ1-2	-	TRBD1	CASSSDRELYYGYTF	TGTGCCAGCAGCTCCGACAGGGAACTTTACTATGGCTACACCTTC
TRBV29-1	TRBJ1-2	-	-	CSAVGQSYYGYTF	TGCAGCGCGGTAGGACAGTCCTACTATGGCTACACCTTC
TRBV19	TRBJ1-1	-	-	CASNGEKDEAFF	TGTGCCAGTAATGGGGAAAAGGATGAAGCTTTCTTT
TRBV10-3	TRBJ1-6	few	-	CAISDATGASPLHF	TGTGCCATCAGTGATGCGACAGGAGCTTCACCCCTCCACTTT
TRBV5-1	TRBJ2-7	-	-	CASSSQGIAYEQYF	TGCGCCAGCAGCTCTCAGGGTATCGCGTACGAGCAGTACTTC
TRBV18	TRBJ1-1	-	-	CASSPGPMNTEAFF	TGTGCCAGCTCACCAGGACCCATGAACACTGAAGCTTTCTTT
TRBV7-2	TRBJ1-5	-	-	CASSLAGTAPHQPQHF	TGTGCCAGCAGCTTAGCGGGGACGGCTCCCCATCAGCCCCAGCATTTT
TRBV29-1	TRBJ1-3	-	-	CSVETLRGPGNTIYF	TGCAGCGTTGAGACACTCAGGGGCCCTGGAAACACCATATATTTT
TRBV15	TRBJ2-4	-	-	CATSRAGAPGAKNIQYF	TGTGCCACCAGCAGAGCAGGAGCCCCTGGGGCCAAAAACATTCAGTACTTC
TRBV29-1	TRBJ1-1	-	TRBD1	CSVGRTGAEAFF	TGCAGCGTTGGTCGAACAGGGGCCGAAGCTTTCTTT
TRBV7-7	TRBJ2-3	-	-	CASSLIPGGRTDTQYF	TGTGCCAGCAGCTTAATCCCGGGGGGCCGCACAGATACGCAGTATTTT
TRBV29-1	TRBJ2-1	-	-	CSVVDNEQFF	TGCAGCGTTGTAGACAATGAGCAGTTCTTC